This passage covers 7 T cell receptor beta chains from one sample sequenced in a study of shared T cell receptors in the human thymus (dated by TCRdb to the early 2020s). The library was obtained by the immunoSEQ multiplex PCR assay. The table comes from immuneACCESS by way of TCRdb, which keeps in-frame sequences with V and J called. Part of the clones is missing from these tables; in studies checked, under half for an unresolved V gene and the rest for unknown reasons. The sample data list some 700,000 clones, and 80% to 90% of these were observed just once. The ten largest clones take up more than 0.008% of the sample. These data are also associated with another study on human thymus T cells.

Sequencing was done on a sample of thymocytes. The source of these receptors is a girl under three years old with a congenital heart defect. Donor details come from another sample of the same person, matched by shared clones.

The chain joins TRBV6-5 to TRBJ1-2; no clear D gene. The germline V gene encodes CDR1 MNHEY and CDR2 SVGAGI. The CDR3 covers 14 residues. The V gene lost 2 bases and the J gene lost 6 bases, with 13 bases spanning the gap. This CDR3 is CASSYSPSENGYTF. The CDR3 nucleotides read TGTGCCAGCAGTTACAGTCCGAGTGAAAATGGCTACACCTTC.

This rearrangement joins TRBV23-1 to TRBJ2-1, with D possibly matching TRBD2 (6 bases). TRBV23-1 falls under the ORF class, with uncertain function. V lost 4 bases to trimming and J lost 4 bases, with 14 bases between them. CDR3 length equals 15 residues. CDR3 DNA sequence: TGCGCCAGCAGTCCGCACGGGGGAAATTACAATGAGCAGTTCTTC. Translating gives CASSPHGGNYNEQFF.

The chain carries TRBV15 and TRBJ1-3; 7 bases are a match to TRBD1. The CDR3 covers 12 residues. The V segment lost 4 bases and the J segment 7 bases; nucleotides outside the gene matches: 1. CDR1 and CDR2 from the germline V gene are LNHNV and YYDKDF (reference sequence). CDR3 loop: CATSIQGNTIYF. The DNA for the CDR3 is TGTGCCACCAGCATACAGGGGAACACCATATATTTT. Using reference TRBV15 and TRBJ1-3 for the parts outside the CDR3, the full variable domain is DAMVIQNPRYQVTQFGKPVTLSCSQTLNHNVMYWYQQKSSQAPKLLFHYYDKDFNNEADTPDNFQSRRPNTSFCFLDIRSPGLGDTAMYLCATSIQGNTIYFGEGSWLTVV.

This clone was seen a handful of times. The genes are TRBV27 and TRBJ1-2; D is uncertain. The CDR3 has 14 amino acids. V shed 5 bases and J shed 2 bases, with 12 bases lying between them. Per the germline V gene, CDR1 is MNHEY and CDR2 is SMNVEV (reference sequence). CDR3 nucleotide sequence: TGTGCCAGCAGTCCATCCCGGTCGAACTATGGCTACACCTTC. Its translation: CASSPSRSNYGYTF.

This chain connects TRBV27 to TRBJ2-7, with 7 bases aligning to TRBD1. This CDR3 has 17 amino acids. Germline CDR1 and CDR2: MNHEY and SMNVEV (reference sequence). Germline trimming cut 1 base from V and 3 bases from J; bases unmatched to any gene: 12. The CDR3 sequence: CASSLLLGGQQYYEQYF. DNA for the CDR3: TGTGCCAGCAGTTTATTACTAGGGGGACAGCAATACTACGAGCAGTACTTC.

The chain employs TRBV7-8 and TRBJ2-7, with 10 bases matching TRBD2. Germline V gene data show CDR1 as SGHVS and CDR2 as FQNEAQ. There are 15 residues in the CDR3. The V and J ends lost 0 bases and 3 bases, in that order; junction bases with no gene match: 2. The CDR3 DNA reads as TGTGCCAGCAGCTTAGCAAGCGGGGGGGACTACGAGCAGTACTTC. As protein: CASSLASGGDYEQYF.

This chain's CDR3 is CASRGQGALNREGYTF. CDR3 sequence (DNA): TGTGCCAGCAGAGGACAGGGGGCGTTAAATCGCGAAGGCTACACCTTC. The chain joins TRBV28 to TRBJ1-2, with 11 bases identical to TRBD1. CDR1 and CDR2 from the germline V gene are MDHEN and SYDVKM. With 6 bases clipped from V and 8 bases from J, the junction kept 14 bases outside the gene matches. This CDR3 is built from 16 residues.